The present T cell receptor (beta chain) was sequenced within a study of Graves' ophthalmopathy and Graves' hyperthyroidism. Study as a whole: Peripheral blood was obtained at first diagnosis, ahead of any treatment.

The authors amplified TCR beta CDR3 regions, and they did so from RNA transcripts for repertoire sequencing. The workflow started with a first-round RT-PCR run with HTBI primers and then moved on to a second-round multiplex PCR. TCRdb called the multiplex PCR reads again in MiXCR, with one record for every CDR3 protein. Found here are 400,000 to 450,000 distinct CDR3 sequences, roughly 20% of them singletons; the top ten hold around 3%. Ophthalmopathy absent within 18 months of follow-up marked hyperthyroidism as stable. Enrollment excluded any patients with other autoimmune diseases, uncontrolled infections, pregnancy or lactation. V shed 6 bases, J shed 4 bases, and the junction held 4 bases outside the gene matches. Germline CDR1 and CDR2: MDHEN and SYDVKM. The CDR3 is 14 residues long.

The origin of this receptor is a woman younger than 30 with stable Graves' hyperthyroidism. This chain uses TRBV28 with TRBJ2-5; 11 bases fit TRBD1. Sequencing input: peripheral blood. The CDR3 protein is CASSTGTGGETQYF. CDR3 coding DNA: TGTGCCAGCAGCACGGGGACAGGGGGAGAGACCCAGTACTTC.